Given below is one TCR beta chain in context. This clonotype appeared many times. The specificity of this receptor is unknown. Per-nucleotide qualities are absent, and no much larger clonotype sits a single base away. The sequencer listed for this sample is Illumina NovaSeq 6000. cDNA libraries for TCRalpha and TCRbeta were prepared by 5'RACE using constant-segment primers, with sample barcodes and unique molecular identifiers added. Trizol reagent was used to extract RNA from every sample. Library amplification was performed in two PCR steps, and a second sample barcode and Illumina TruSeq adapters were introduced in the second step. Libraries were sequenced on an Illumina NovaSeq with 2 x 150 bp paired-end reads. The authors' pipeline ran thus. With migec v1.2.7, reads were demultiplexed and then collapsed into UMI-guided consensus sequences. Using mixcr v2.1.11, the UMI consensuses were aligned to TRA and TRB V and J templates and assembled into clonotypes. Expanded or contracted clonotypes were those called significant by both edgeR and NoisET, with noise models trained on biological replicates. For edgeR calls, the thresholds were a false discovery rate-adjusted p below 0.01 and a log2 fold-change of 1. As an exploratory analysis of dynamics, max-normalized trajectories of the 1000 most abundant clonotypes were examined by PCA with hierarchical clustering. The CD4 or CD8 phenotype of responding clones was assigned using the separately sequenced CD4+ and CD8+ repertoires. The public reads were run again by TCRdb, first through fastp at Q25 and then through MiXCR, and only productive beta chains were kept. Entries are consolidated by CDR3 protein sequence, retaining the most common genes and DNA. The V and J calls follow TCRdb's processing rather than the paper's. This sample has more than 35,000 distinct CDR3 sequences in its table, and about 6.1% of those were observed once. The ten top clones hold more than 0.7% of the sample.

The data stem from a study of T-cell memory formation after mild COVID-19 (dated by TCRdb to about 2021). Regarding the complete study: TCR sequence clusters from the two donors were found to be largely donor specific. Two young, previously healthy adult volunteers made up the cohort, one male and one female. In two donors, T-cell clones that expanded and contracted after mild COVID-19 were followed by sequencing TCRalpha and TCRbeta repertoires longitudinally. Study-wide conclusions, independent of this receptor: Only a couple of mild cases were covered by the study, and larger cohorts that include severe cases with pre-infection samples were considered necessary. Balanced CD4/CD8 phenotypes were observed for clones contracting from day 15 to 85, whereas a bias towards CD4+ was observed for a second wave of clones expanding from day 15 to 37. Whether the second-wave clones peaking on day 37 were SARS-CoV-2 specific was not confirmed. Some responding clones were detected in pre-infection memory, which suggested that pre-existing cross-reactive memory T cells had joined the SARS-CoV-2 response. Contracting CD4+ clones were located mainly in the CM and EM memory subsets, whereas CD8+ clones were found to be enriched in EMRA.

PBMCs were isolated by Ficoll-Paque density gradient centrifugation. A distance of 10 bases separates the germline ends of V and J, which lose 0 bases and 3 bases respectively. The CDR3 goes from the cysteine to the phenylalanine over 15 residues. The retained sequence is limited to the CDR3, 45 bases, with the frame set at the first base. Reading the germline V gene (reference sequence) gives CDR1 SGHKS and CDR2 YYEKEE. This clonotype originated in an adult who had mild COVID-19 (a few samples of this study predate the infection). The sample titles of this study are shuffled in the database, so cell type and time point are left out. Rearrangement joined TRBV5-5 to TRBJ2-1; TRBD2 might be the D gene, on 6 matching bases. The specimen sequenced was PBMCs or a T cell subset sorted from them (not recorded which). CDR3 region: CASSLVGRNYNEQFF. The DNA reads TGTGCCAGCAGCTTGGTGGGGAGGAACTACAATGAGCAGTTCTTC.